These 2 T cell receptor beta chains share one sample of origin, sequenced in a study of blood T cell repertoires in COVID-19 (dated by TCRdb to the early 2020s). The library was built by means of the immunoSEQ multiplex PCR assay. The immuneACCESS repertoire file appears here via TCRdb, limited to in-frame rearrangements. These files lack a portion of the clones; in checked studies, under half of the deficit traces to unresolved V genes, and the cause of the others is not known. This sample comprises around 160,000 clones, 85% to 90% of them detected only once. The ten largest clones take up around 6.1% of the sample. Material for sequencing was peripheral blood. The source of these receptors is a man at least 80 years old with acute or convalescent COVID-19.

The rearrangement links TRBV4-1 to TRBJ1-2; D remains ambiguous. CDR1 MGHRA and CDR2 YSYEKL come from the germline V gene. V lost 0 bases and J lost 5, with 10 bases in between. This CDR3 region has 14 residues. CDR3 in DNA: TGCGCCAGCAGCCAAGATACAGAGGGATATGGCTACACCTTC. Amino acid sequence: CASSQDTEGYGYTF.

V gene TRBV7-8 combines with J gene TRBJ2-5; 14 positions match TRBD2. This CDR3 has 16 residues. Germline CDR1 reads SGHVS; CDR2 reads FQNEAQ. Trimming took 5 bases from V and 4 from J; bases not matched to a gene: 6. In DNA form, the CDR3 reads TGTGCCAGCAGCCCAGGGACTAGCGGGGGTCTAGAGACCCAGTACTTC. Translated: CASSPGTSGGLETQYF.